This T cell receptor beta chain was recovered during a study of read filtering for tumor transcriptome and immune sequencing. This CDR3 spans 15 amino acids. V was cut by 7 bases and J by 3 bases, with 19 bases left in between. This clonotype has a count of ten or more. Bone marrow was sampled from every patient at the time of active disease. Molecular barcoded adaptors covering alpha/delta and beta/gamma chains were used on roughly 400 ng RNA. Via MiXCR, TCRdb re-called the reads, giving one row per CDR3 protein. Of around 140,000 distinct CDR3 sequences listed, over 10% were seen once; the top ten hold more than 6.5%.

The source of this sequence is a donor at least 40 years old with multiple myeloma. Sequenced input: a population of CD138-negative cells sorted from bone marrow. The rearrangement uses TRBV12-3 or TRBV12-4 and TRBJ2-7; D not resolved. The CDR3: CASNPGRDPRYEQYF. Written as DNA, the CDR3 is TGTGCCAGCAATCCTGGGCGCGACCCTCGCTACGAGCAGTACTTC.